This TCR beta chain came from a study of blood T cell repertoires in COVID-19. Original processing methods: Amplifying reference gene primers gave estimates of nucleated cell counts. Sequencing used immunoSEQ multiplex PCR; TCRdb keeps in-frame clones, though not all of them. The V and J calls and clone size come from that table; D and trimming were worked out from the DNA. The sample has about 300,000 clones, 65% to 90% seen once. CDR3 length: 15 amino acids. The source of this sequence is a man aged 25-40 years who had recovered from COVID-19. Input material: PBMCs or T cells enriched from blood (not recorded which). The chain has TRBV21-1 and TRBJ2-5; the tabulated D call, TRBD1, remains unverified against the DNA. TRBV21-1 is a pseudogene locus. In nucleotides, the CDR3 is TGTGCCAGCAGCAAAGGTAAGGACAGAATAGAGACCCAGTACTTC. It translates to CASSKGKDRIETQYF.